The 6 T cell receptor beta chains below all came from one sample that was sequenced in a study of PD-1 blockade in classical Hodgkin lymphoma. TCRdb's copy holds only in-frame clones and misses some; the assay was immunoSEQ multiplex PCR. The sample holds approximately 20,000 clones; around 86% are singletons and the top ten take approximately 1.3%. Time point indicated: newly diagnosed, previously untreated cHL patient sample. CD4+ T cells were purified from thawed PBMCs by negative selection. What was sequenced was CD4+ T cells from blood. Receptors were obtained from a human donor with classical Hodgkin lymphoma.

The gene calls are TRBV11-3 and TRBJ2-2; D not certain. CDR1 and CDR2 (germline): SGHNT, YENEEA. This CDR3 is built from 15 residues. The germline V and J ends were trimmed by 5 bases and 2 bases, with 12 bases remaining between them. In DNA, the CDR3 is TGTGCCAGCAGCAGAGGCAGGATTAACACCGGGGAGCTGTTTTTT. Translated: CASSRGRINTGELFF.

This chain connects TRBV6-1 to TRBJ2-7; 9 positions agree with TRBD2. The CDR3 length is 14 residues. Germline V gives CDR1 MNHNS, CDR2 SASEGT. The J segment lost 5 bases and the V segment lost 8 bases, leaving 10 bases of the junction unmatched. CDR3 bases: TGTGCCAGCGGCCTTAGCGGGAGTAACGACGAGCAGTACTTC. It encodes CASGLSGSNDEQYF.

CDR3 bases: TGTGCCAGCAGCATTCAGAGCTCTGGGGCCAACGTCCTGACTTTC. Amino acid sequence: CASSIQSSGANVLTF. The chain combines TRBV7-3 with TRBJ2-6; D ambiguous. Trimming took 5 bases from V and 0 from J, leaving 8 bases between them. This CDR3 region has 15 residues. Germline CDR1 is SGHTA and CDR2 is FQGTGA. Combining the CDR3 with reference TRBV7-3 and TRBJ2-6 gives the whole variable domain GAGVSQTPSNKVTEKGKYVELRCDPISGHTALYWYRQSLGQGPEFLIYFQGTGAADDSGLPNDRFFAVRPEGSVSTLKIQRTERGDSAVYLCASSIQSSGANVLTFGAGSRLTVL.

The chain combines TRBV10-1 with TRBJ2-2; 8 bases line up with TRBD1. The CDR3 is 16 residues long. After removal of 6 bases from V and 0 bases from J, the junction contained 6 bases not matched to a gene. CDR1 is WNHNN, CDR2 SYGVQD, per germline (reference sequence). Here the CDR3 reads CASRADRGTNTGELFF. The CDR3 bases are TGCGCCAGCAGGGCAGACAGGGGAACGAACACCGGGGAGCTGTTTTTT.

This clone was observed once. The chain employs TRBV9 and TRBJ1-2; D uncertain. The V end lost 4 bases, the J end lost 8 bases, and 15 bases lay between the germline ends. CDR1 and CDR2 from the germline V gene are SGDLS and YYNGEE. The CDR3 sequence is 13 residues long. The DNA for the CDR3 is TGTGCCAGCAGCCAACCCCCGTACGGGGGCTACACCTTC. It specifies CASSQPPYGGYTF.

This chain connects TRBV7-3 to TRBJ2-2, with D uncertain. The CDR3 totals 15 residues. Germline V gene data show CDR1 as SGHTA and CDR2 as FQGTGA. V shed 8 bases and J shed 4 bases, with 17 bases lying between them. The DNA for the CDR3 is TGTGCCAGCTCCCCCTCCGGCGCCCCCACCGGGGAGCTGTTTTTT. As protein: CASSPSGAPTGELFF.